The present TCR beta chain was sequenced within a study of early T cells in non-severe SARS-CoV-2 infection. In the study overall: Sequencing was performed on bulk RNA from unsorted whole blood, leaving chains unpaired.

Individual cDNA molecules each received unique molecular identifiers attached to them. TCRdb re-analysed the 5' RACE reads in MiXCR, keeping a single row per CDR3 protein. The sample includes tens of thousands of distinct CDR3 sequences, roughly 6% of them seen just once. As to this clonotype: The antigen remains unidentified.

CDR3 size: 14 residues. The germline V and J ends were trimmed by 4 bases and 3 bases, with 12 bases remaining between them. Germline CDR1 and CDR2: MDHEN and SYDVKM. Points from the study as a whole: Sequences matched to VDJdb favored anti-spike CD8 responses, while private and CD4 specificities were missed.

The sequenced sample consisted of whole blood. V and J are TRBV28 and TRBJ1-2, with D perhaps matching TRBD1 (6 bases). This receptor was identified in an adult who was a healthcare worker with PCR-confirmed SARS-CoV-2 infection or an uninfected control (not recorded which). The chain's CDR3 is CASSSLPGDYGYTF. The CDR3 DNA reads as TGTGCCAGCAGTTCCCTCCCAGGGGACTATGGCTACACCTTC.